This T cell receptor beta chain was profiled in a study of regulatory T cells in long-lasting Graves disease. The overall study: Antithyroid drugs had been taken by newly diagnosed Graves' patients for under 3 months.

Construction of TCR beta libraries relied on iRepertoire HTBI primers and on Arm-PCR targeting CDR3 regions. TCRdb itself ran the multiplex PCR reads through MiXCR, one entry per CDR3 protein. The sample carries roughly 510,000 distinct CDR3 sequences, 15% to 20% recorded once. Time point given: newly diagnosed GD, antithyroid drugs for less than 3 months. Extracted PBMC RNA gave rise to the TCR library. V gave up 2 bases and J gave up 4 bases, with 9 bases separating them. CDR1 is SGHAT, CDR2 FQNNGV, per germline. The CDR3 is made up of 14 amino acids. This clonotype came up many times. Its specificity is not known. General study points: With persistent disease, TRBV28, TRBJ1-2 and TRBJ2-5 were the favored segments.

The same sample was also used in a study of T cells in Graves' hyperthyroidism and ophthalmopathy.

Material: peripheral blood mononuclear cells (PBMCs), obtained at new diagnosis, from a patient treated with antithyroid drugs. V is TRBV11-2 and J is TRBJ2-1, with D possibly being TRBD1 or TRBD2 (7 bases each). The sequence came from a man aged 18 to 29 with Graves disease. In DNA, the CDR3 is TGTGCCAGCAGCTTACAGGGGGGGTACAATGAGCAGTTCTTC. Translating gives CASSLQGGYNEQFF.